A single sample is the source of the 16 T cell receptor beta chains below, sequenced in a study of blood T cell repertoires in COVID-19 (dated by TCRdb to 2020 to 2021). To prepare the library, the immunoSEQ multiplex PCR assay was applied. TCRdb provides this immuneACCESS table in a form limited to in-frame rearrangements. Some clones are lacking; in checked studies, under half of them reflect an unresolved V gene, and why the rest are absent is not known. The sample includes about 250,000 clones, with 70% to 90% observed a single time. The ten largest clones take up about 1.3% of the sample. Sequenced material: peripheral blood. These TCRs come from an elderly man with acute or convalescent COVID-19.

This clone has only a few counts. This CDR3 reads CASSERAGEIGTQYF. DNA of the CDR3: TGTGCCAGCAGCGAGAGGGCAGGGGAAATAGGTACGCAGTATTTT. The chain has TRBV9 and TRBJ2-3; tentative D call: TRBD1 (6 bases). This CDR3 comprises 15 residues. Germline V gene sequence: CDR1 SGDLS, CDR2 YYNGEE. The V end was cut by 3 bases, the J end by 8 bases, with 19 bases between.

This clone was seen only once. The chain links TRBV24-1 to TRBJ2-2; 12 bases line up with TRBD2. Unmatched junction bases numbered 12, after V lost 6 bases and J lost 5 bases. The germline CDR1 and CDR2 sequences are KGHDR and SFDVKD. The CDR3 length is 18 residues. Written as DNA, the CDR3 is TGTGCCACCAGTAGCAATCGCCCGGGACTAGCGGGTACCGGGGAGCTGTTTTTT. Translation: CATSSNRPGLAGTGELFF.

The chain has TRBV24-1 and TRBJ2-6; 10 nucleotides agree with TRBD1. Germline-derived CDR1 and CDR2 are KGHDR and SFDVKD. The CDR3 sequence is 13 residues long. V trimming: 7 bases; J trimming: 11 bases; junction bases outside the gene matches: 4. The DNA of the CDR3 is TGTGCCACCAGCAGCGGGACAGGGGACGTCCTGACTTTC. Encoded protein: CATSSGTGDVLTF.

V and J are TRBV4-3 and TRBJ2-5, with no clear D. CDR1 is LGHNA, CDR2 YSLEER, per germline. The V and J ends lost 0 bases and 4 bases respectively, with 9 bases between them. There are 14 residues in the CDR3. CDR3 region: CASSQDMRGETQYF. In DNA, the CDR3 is TGCGCCAGCAGCCAAGATATGAGAGGAGAGACCCAGTACTTC.

The CDR3 DNA sequence: TGTGCCAGCAGCTTAGCGATAAGCGGGAGTTCAGATACGCAGTATTTT. Amino acid sequence: CASSLAISGSSDTQYF. This chain joins TRBV7-9 and TRBJ2-3; TRBD2 matches at 8 bases. Germline V gene data show CDR1 as SEHNR and CDR2 as FQNEAQ (reference sequence). V gave up 0 bases and J gave up 4 bases; unmatched junction bases: 6. The CDR3 totals 16 residues.

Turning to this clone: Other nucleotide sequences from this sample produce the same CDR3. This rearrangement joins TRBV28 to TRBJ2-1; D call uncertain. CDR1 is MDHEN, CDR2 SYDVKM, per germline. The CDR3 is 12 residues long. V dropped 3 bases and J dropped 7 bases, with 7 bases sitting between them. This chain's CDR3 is CASSLSRNEQFF. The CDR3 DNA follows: TGTGCCAGCAGTTTGTCCAGGAATGAGCAGTTCTTC.

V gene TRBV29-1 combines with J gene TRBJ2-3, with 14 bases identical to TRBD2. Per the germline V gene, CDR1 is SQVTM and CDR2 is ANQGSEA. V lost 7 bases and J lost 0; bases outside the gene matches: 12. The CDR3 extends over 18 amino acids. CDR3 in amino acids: CSAWGLAGVGTSTDTQYF. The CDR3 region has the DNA TGCAGCGCCTGGGGACTAGCGGGAGTGGGGACTAGCACAGATACGCAGTATTTT.

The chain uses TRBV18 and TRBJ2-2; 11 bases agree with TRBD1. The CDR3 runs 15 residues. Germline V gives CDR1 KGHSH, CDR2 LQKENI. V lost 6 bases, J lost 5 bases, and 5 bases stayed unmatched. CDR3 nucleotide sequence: TGTGCCAGCTCCCTGGACAGGGGGCGGACCGGGGAGCTGTTTTTT. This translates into CASSLDRGRTGELFF.

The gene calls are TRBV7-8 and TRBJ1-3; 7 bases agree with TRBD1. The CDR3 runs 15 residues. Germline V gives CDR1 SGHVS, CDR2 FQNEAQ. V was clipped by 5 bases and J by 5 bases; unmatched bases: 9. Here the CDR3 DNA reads TGTGCCAGCAGCGAGGACAGGCGTCGAAGAAACACCATATATTTT. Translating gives CASSEDRRRRNTIYF.

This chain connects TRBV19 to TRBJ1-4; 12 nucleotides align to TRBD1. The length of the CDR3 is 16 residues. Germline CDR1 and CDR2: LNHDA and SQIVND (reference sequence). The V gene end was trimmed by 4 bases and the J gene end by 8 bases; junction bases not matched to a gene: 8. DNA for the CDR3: TGTGCCAGTAGTACTACGCGGGACAGGGGGCGAGAAAAACTGTTTTTT. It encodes CASSTTRDRGREKLFF. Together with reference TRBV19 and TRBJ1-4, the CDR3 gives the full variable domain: DGGITQSPKYLFRKEGQNVTLSCEQNLNHDAMYWYRQDPGQGLRLIYYSQIVNDFQKGDIAEGYSVSREKKESFPLTVTSAQKNPTAFYLCASSTTRDRGREKLFFGSGTQLSVL.

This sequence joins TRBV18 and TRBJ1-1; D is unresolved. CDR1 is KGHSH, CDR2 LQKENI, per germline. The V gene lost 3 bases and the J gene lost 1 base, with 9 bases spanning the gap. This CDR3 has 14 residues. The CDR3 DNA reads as TGTGCCAGCTCACCTAGCGAAGGGAACACTGAAGCTTTCTTT. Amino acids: CASSPSEGNTEAFF. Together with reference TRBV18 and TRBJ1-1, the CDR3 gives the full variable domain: NAGVMQNPRHLVRRRGQEARLRCSPMKGHSHVYWYRQLPEEGLKFMVYLQKENIIDESGMPKERFSAEFPKEGPSILRIQQVVRGDSAAYFCASSPSEGNTEAFFGQGTRLTVV.

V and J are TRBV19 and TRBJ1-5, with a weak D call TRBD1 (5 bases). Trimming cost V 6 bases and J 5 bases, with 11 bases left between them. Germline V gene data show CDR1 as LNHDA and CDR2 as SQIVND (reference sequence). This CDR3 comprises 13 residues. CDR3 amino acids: CASSGGEDQPQHF. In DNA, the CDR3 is TGTGCCAGTAGCGGAGGGGAGGATCAGCCCCAGCATTTT.

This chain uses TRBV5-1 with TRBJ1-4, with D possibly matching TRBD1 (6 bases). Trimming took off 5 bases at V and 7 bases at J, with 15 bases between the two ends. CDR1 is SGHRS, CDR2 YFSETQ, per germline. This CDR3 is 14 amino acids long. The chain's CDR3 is CASSAGGRREKLFF. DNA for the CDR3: TGCGCCAGCAGTGCCGGGGGGCGGCGTGAAAAACTGTTTTTT.

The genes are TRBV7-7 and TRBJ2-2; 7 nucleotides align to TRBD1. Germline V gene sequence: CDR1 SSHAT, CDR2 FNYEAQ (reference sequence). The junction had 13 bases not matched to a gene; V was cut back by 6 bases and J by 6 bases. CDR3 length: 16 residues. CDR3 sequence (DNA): TGTGCCAGCAGTCTAGGGGTGACAGGGTCTGCCGGGGAGCTGTTTTTT. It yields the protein CASSLGVTGSAGELFF. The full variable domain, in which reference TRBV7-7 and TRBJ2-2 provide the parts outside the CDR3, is GAGVSQSPRYKVTKRGQDVTLRCDPISSHATLYWYQQALGQGPEFLTYFNYEAQPDKSGLPSDRFSAERPEGSISTLTIQRTEQRDSAMYRCASSLGVTGSAGELFFGEGSRLTVL.

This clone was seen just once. The CDR3 here is CASSLDISGNTIYF. DNA of the CDR3: TGTGCCAGCAGCTTGGACATCTCTGGAAACACCATATATTTT. The chain couples TRBV5-4 to TRBJ1-3; D is unclear. The CDR3 contains 14 residues. Germline V gene data show CDR1 as SGHNT and CDR2 as YYREEE (reference sequence). With 0 bases removed from V and 0 bases from J, the gap between germline ends came to 4 bases.

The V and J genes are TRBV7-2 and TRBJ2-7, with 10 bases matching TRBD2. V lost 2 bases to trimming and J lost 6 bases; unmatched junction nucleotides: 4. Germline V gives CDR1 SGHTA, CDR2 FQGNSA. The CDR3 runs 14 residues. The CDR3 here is CASSLSGGASEQYF. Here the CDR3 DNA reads TGTGCCAGCAGCTTAAGCGGGGGGGCGAGCGAGCAGTACTTC.